The 15 T cell receptor beta chains reported below all come from one sample, sequenced in a study of blood T cell repertoires in COVID-19. TCRdb's copy holds only in-frame clones and misses some; the assay was immunoSEQ multiplex PCR. The table includes about 180,000 clones, about 72% detected once. The sequencing sample was made of PBMCs or T cells enriched from blood (not recorded which). The source is a woman between 50 and 59 years old who had recovered from COVID-19.

J is TRBJ2-3 and V is TRBV28; TRBD2 matches 12 bases. The CDR3 covers 16 residues. With 6 bases clipped from V and 3 bases from J, the junction kept 7 bases outside the gene matches. The germline gives CDR1 MDHEN, CDR2 SYDVKM. CDR3 loop: CASSLAGGRETDTQYF. CDR3 bases: TGTGCCAGCAGCCTAGCGGGGGGGCGGGAGACAGATACGCAGTATTTT.

CDR3 coding DNA: TGTGCCAGCAGCCGGGGACAGGGGTCTTTTGGCTACACCTTC. Encoded protein: CASSRGQGSFGYTF. The gene calls are TRBV28 and TRBJ1-2, with 10 bases fitting TRBD1. In germline, CDR1 is MDHEN, CDR2 SYDVKM. CDR3 length: 14 amino acids. Unmatched junction bases numbered 8, after V lost 6 bases and J lost 7 bases.

V is TRBV12-3 or TRBV12-4 and J is TRBJ1-5; weak D call: TRBD1 (6 bases). Trimming pared 6 bases from V and 4 bases from J, leaving 10 bases between. The CDR3 length is 13 residues. CDR3 nucleotides: TGTGCCAGCAGCGCTACAGGGAATCAGCCCCAGCATTTT. Translated: CASSATGNQPQHF.

The V gene is TRBV9, the J gene TRBJ2-1, with 9 positions matching TRBD1. Germline trimming cut 3 bases from V and 2 bases from J; bases unmatched to any gene: 3. Germline V gene sequence: CDR1 SGDLS, CDR2 YYNGEE. The CDR3 runs 15 residues. CDR3: CASSGGQGTYNEQFF. CDR3 coding DNA: TGTGCCAGCAGCGGAGGACAGGGGACCTACAATGAGCAGTTCTTC.

V usage is TRBV29-1 and J usage is TRBJ2-3; 7 nucleotides align to TRBD2. The CDR3 covers 13 residues. In germline, CDR1 is SQVTM, CDR2 ANQGSEA. V dropped 6 bases and J dropped 4; count of bases not matched to a gene: 7. The CDR3 here is CSVKPGRSDTQYF. The CDR3 region has the DNA TGCAGCGTCAAACCCGGGAGGTCAGATACGCAGTATTTT.

The chain recombines TRBV27 with TRBJ1-6; D not resolved. The CDR3 covers 15 residues. The V gene's germline CDR1 is MNHEY and CDR2 SMNVEV (reference sequence). The ends were cut back, 5 bases at V and 2 bases at J, with 10 bases in the middle. For the CDR3, the DNA is TGTGCCAGCAGTCCCCTGACTCCCTATAATTCACCCCTCCACTTT. It translates to CASSPLTPYNSPLHF.

This rearrangement joins TRBV27 to TRBJ1-6; D uncertain. Germline values: CDR1 MNHEY, CDR2 SMNVEV (reference sequence). The V and J ends lost 6 bases and 10 bases respectively, with 16 bases between them. CDR3 size: 14 residues. As DNA, the CDR3 is TGTGCCAGCAGCCGAGAGGGCTTAGGGTCACCCCTCCACTTT. Translated, it gives CASSREGLGSPLHF.

This clone has just one count. V is TRBV4-1 and J is TRBJ1-1, with D uncertain. Trimming stripped 4 bases from V and 6 bases from J, with 9 bases between. The CDR3 loop spans 12 amino acids. The germline V gene encodes CDR1 MGHRA and CDR2 YSYEKL. CDR3: CASSRTGAEAFF. The CDR3 DNA follows: TGCGCCAGCAGCCGGACCGGGGCTGAAGCTTTCTTT.

This sequence joins TRBV7-3 and TRBJ2-5; 9 nucleotides match TRBD2. Per the germline V gene, CDR1 is SGHTA and CDR2 is FQGTGA. Trimming at V came to 0 bases and at J to 4 bases, leaving 3 bases not matched to a gene. The CDR3 length is 15 residues. The CDR3 DNA reads TGTGCCAGCAGCTTAACCGGTAGCGGGAGAGAGACCCAGTACTTC. It is translated as CASSLTGSGRETQYF.

This clone has a single count. The chain carries TRBV2 and TRBJ1-4; TRBD1 is a possible D gene (6 bases). V was cut by 2 bases and J by 0 bases, with 16 bases left in between. Germline CDR1 SNHLY, CDR2 FYNNEI. The CDR3 extends over 18 amino acids. CDR3 in amino acids: CASSEWSPRQATNEKLFF. For the CDR3, the DNA is TGTGCCAGCAGTGAATGGTCCCCTCGACAGGCAACTAATGAAAAACTGTTTTTT.

The chain has TRBV19 and TRBJ2-1; perhaps TRBD2 as D (6 bases). The germline gives CDR1 LNHDA, CDR2 SQIVND (reference sequence). The CDR3 has 15 residues. The ends were cut back, 3 bases at V and 3 bases at J, with 12 bases in the middle. The CDR3 sequence: CASSIFPGDYNEQFF. DNA for the CDR3: TGTGCCAGTAGTATTTTTCCGGGAGACTACAATGAGCAGTTCTTC. The full variable domain, rest sourced from reference TRBV19 and TRBJ2-1, is DGGITQSPKYLFRKEGQNVTLSCEQNLNHDAMYWYRQDPGQGLRLIYYSQIVNDFQKGDIAEGYSVSREKKESFPLTVTSAQKNPTAFYLCASSIFPGDYNEQFFGPGTRLTVL.

CDR3: CASSQELDRAYEQYF. In nucleotides, the CDR3 is TGCGCCAGCAGCCAAGAACTGGACAGGGCCTACGAGCAGTACTTC. The chain recombines TRBV4-3 with TRBJ2-7; 8 nucleotides line up with TRBD1. V lost 0 bases, J lost 2 bases, and 3 bases stayed unmatched. This CDR3 is built from 15 residues. Germline CDR1 is LGHNA and CDR2 is YSLEER.

This clone showed up just a few times. The chain couples TRBV4-1 to TRBJ2-3; 9 bases align to TRBD2. The CDR3 is 17 residues long. The J segment lost 0 bases and the V segment lost 2 bases, leaving 6 bases of the junction unmatched. The germline V gene has CDR1 MGHRA and CDR2 YSYEKL. Here the CDR3 reads CASSQYSGSLSTDTQYF. As DNA, the CDR3 is TGCGCCAGCAGCCAATATAGCGGGAGCCTGAGCACAGATACGCAGTATTTT.

The CDR3 reads CASLRQGSYEQYF. DNA of the CDR3: TGTGCCAGCCTTCGACAGGGCTCCTACGAGCAGTACTTC. This chain joins TRBV6-5 and TRBJ2-7, with TRBD1 matching 7 bases. The CDR3 sequence is 13 residues long. V trimming: 8 bases; J trimming: 0 bases; junction bases outside the gene matches: 4. The germline V gene has CDR1 MNHEY and CDR2 SVGAGI.

CDR3 sequence reads: CASSLGHSYEQYF. The DNA for the CDR3 is TGTGCCAGCAGCTTAGGTCACTCCTACGAGCAGTACTTC. V and J are TRBV11-1 and TRBJ2-7, with D uncertain. The V end lost 1 base, the J end lost 0 bases, and 4 bases lay between the germline ends. The CDR3 extends over 13 amino acids. The germline CDR1 and CDR2 sequences are SGHAT and FQDESV (reference sequence).